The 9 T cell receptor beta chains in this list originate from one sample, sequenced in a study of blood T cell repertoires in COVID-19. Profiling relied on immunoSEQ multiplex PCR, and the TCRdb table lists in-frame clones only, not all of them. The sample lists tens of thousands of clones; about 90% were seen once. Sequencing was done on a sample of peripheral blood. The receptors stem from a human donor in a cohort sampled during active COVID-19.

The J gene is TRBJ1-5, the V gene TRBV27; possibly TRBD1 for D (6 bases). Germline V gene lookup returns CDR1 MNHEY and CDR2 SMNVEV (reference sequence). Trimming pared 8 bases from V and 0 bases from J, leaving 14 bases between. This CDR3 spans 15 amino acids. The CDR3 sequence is CASHDRFDSNQPQHF. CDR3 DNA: TGTGCCAGCCATGACAGGTTTGATAGCAATCAGCCCCAGCATTTT.

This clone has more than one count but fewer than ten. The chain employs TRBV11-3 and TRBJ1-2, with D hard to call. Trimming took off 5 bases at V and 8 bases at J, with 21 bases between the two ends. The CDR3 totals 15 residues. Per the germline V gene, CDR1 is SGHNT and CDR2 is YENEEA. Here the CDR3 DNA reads TGTGCCAGCAGCCACCGGGTAGGGAGTCTAAAAGGCTACACCTTC. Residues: CASSHRVGSLKGYTF.

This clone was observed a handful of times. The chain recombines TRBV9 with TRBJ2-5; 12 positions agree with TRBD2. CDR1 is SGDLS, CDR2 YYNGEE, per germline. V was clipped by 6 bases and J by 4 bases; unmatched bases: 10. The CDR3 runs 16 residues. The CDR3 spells CASTPLAGGPLETQYF. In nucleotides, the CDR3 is TGTGCCAGCACCCCCCTAGCGGGGGGGCCCCTAGAGACCCAGTACTTC.

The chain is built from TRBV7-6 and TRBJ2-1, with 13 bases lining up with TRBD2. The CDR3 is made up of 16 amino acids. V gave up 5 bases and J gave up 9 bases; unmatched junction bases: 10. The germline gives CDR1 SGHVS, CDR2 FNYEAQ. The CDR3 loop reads CASSDLLAGGPGEQFF. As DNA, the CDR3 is TGTGCCAGCAGCGACCTACTAGCGGGGGGGCCGGGTGAGCAGTTCTTC. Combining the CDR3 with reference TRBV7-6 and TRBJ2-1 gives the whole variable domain GAGVSQSPRYKVTKRGQDVALRCDPISGHVSLYWYRQALGQGPEFLTYFNYEAQQDKSGLPNDRFSAERPEGSISTLTIQRTEQRDSAMYRCASSDLLAGGPGEQFFGPGTRLTVL.

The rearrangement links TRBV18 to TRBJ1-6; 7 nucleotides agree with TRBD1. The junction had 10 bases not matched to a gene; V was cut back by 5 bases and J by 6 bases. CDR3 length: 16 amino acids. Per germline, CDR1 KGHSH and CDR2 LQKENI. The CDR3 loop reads CASSTRQGSSNSPLHF. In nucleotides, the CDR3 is TGTGCCAGCTCAACCAGACAGGGAAGTAGTAATTCACCCCTCCACTTT. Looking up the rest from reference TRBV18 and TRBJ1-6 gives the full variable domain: NAGVMQNPRHLVRRRGQEARLRCSPMKGHSHVYWYRQLPEEGLKFMVYLQKENIIDESGMPKERFSAEFPKEGPSILRIQQVVRGDSAAYFCASSTRQGSSNSPLHFGNGTRLTVT.

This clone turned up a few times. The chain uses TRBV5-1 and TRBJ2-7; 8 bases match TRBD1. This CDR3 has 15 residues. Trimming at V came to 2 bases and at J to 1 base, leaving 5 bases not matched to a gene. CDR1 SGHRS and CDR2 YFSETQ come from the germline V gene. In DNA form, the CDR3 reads TGCGCCAGCAGCTTTACCCAGGGGGCGTCCTACGAGCAGTACTTC. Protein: CASSFTQGASYEQYF.

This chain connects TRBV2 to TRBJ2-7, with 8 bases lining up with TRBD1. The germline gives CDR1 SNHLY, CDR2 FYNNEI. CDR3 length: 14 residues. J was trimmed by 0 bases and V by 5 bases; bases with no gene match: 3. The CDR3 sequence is CASSKDRGSYEQYF. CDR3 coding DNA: TGTGCCAGCAGTAAAGACAGGGGCTCCTACGAGCAGTACTTC.

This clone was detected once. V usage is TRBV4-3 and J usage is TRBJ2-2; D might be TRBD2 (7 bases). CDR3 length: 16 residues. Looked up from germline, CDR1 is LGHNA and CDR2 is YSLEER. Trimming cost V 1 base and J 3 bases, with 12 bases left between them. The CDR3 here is CASSQVSGGDTGELFF. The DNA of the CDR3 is TGCGCCAGCAGCCAAGTGTCGGGGGGCGACACCGGGGAGCTGTTTTTT.

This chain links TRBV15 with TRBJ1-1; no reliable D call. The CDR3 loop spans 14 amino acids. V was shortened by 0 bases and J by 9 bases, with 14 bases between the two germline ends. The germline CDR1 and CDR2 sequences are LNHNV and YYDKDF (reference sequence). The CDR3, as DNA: TGTGCCACCAGCAGAGATACCCGGGGAAGGCAAGCTTTCTTT. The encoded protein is CATSRDTRGRQAFF.